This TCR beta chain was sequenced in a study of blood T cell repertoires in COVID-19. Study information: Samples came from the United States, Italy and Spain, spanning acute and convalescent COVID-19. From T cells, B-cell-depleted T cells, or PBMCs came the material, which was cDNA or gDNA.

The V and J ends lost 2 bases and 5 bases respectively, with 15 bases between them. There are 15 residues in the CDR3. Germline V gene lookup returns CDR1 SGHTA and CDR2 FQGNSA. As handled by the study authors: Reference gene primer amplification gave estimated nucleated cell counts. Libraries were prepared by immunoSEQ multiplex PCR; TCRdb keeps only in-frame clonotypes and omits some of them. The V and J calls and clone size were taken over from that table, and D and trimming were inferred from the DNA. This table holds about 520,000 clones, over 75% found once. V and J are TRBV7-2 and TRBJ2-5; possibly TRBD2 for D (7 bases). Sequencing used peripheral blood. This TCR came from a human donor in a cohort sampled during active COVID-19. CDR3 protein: CASSLPGGWRETQYF. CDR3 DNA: TGTGCCAGCAGCTTACCGGGGGGCTGGCGGGAGACCCAGTACTTC.